This TCR beta chain was recorded in a study of Ad26.COV2.S vaccination and SARS-CoV-2 variants (dated by TCRdb to the early 2020s). The study in broad terms: Vaccine-arm donors were drawn from COV1001, a multicentre, randomized, double-blind, placebo-controlled phase I-IIa trial of Ad26.COV2.S in healthy adults. Trial participants were randomized into five groups of five, in which low-dose or high-dose Ad26.COV2.S was given once or twice, or placebo was given on both occasions. Ad26.COV2.S was administered intramuscularly at a dose of 5x10^10 or 1x10^11 viral particles, either as one shot or as two shots given 56 days apart. The specificity and breadth of SARS-CoV-2-reactive T cell receptors after Ad26.COV2.S vaccination were assessed by TCRbeta repertoire sequencing. Investigators did not know the trial group allocation while performing experiments and assessing outcomes. The TCR-sequenced set comprised approximately 32 samples: about 19 Ad26.COV2.S vaccine recipients, 5 placebo recipients and 8 SARS-CoV-2 convalescent individuals. On the study overall, not on this receptor specifically: The authors noted that the TCR breadth and depth analyses may have underestimated total T cell responses. The study lacked the statistical power to compare responses across vaccine doses or regimens. After vaccination, substantial breadth of spike-specific CD8+ and CD4+ T cell responses was reported. Vaccine and placebo recipients had comparable non-spike TCR breadth, which fits with the vaccine containing only spike. Ad26.COV2.S recipients had higher spike-specific TCR breadth than placebo recipients (P = 0.0014).

The immunoSEQ Assay was used to sequence TCRbeta CDR3 regions. After extraction, genomic DNA underwent amplification by bias-controlled multiplex PCR, followed by high-throughput sequencing. In the source study's methods: To quantify the absolute abundance of every unique TCRbeta CDR3 region, sequences were collapsed and filtered. T cell fraction was estimated by normalizing TCRbeta template counts to usable DNA, with usable DNA measured through amplification of reference genes found in all nucleated cells. Repertoire TCRs were annotated as SARS-CoV-2-specific when V gene, CDR3 amino acid sequence and J gene were exactly matched to a known reactive TCR set. The reference SARS-CoV-2 TCR set was derived from MIRA and filtered for enrichment in COVID-19-positive ImmuneCODE repertoires, a step that removed public or cross-reactive TCRs. Using the MIRA antigens, annotated TCRs were further analysed by specific ORF or by position within an ORF. Breadth was defined as the number of annotated unique rearrangements divided by the total number of unique productive rearrangements, and depth was defined as the summed frequency of the annotated unique rearrangements. Two-sided Wilcoxon rank-sum tests were applied when comparing TCR breadth between groups. TCRdb re-hosts the immuneACCESS table, in-frame sequences only. Its copies lack some clones; in the studies checked, an unresolved V gene accounts for under half of them, and the cause for the rest is not known. The V and J calls and clone size are taken from that table; D and trimming were inferred from the DNA. The sample table holds under 250,000 clones, of which roughly 89% were seen once. The ten largest make up 2.9% of the sample.

The sample's treatment or condition, from its label and the paper: 15 to 20 received Ad26.COV2.S at low or high dose, single or two shots; 5 received placebo; per-sample allocation not given. For vaccine and placebo recipients, repertoires were sequenced using samples collected on day 63 after the first injection. Cohort 1b enrolled around 24 adults aged 18-55 years at a single site in Boston, USA, between 29 July and 7 August 2020. As a vaccine, Ad26.COV2.S was a replication-incompetent adenovirus type 26 vector that expressed a prefusion-stabilized SARS-CoV-2 spike protein derived from the original Wuhan strain. As regards this clone: Its recognized antigen is unknown. The sample holds no much larger clone one base away, and base qualities are not on file.

Sequences were derived from peripheral blood, sampled in a trial of Ad26.COV2.S vaccine versus placebo. This TCR was sampled from a person aged 18-60 years who received the Ad26.COV2.S COVID-19 vaccine or a placebo.

The CDR3: CASSSTRSGTNSYEQYF. The nucleotide sequence is TGTGCCAGCAGCTCCACCAGATCCGGGACGAACTCCTACGAGCAGTACTTC. The chain couples TRBV7-9 to TRBJ2-7, with the D call perhaps TRBD1 or TRBD2, each one matching 5 bases. Measured from the cysteine to the phenylalanine, the CDR3 is 17 residues long. Only the CDR3 DNA is retained, 51 bases long and in frame from the first base. The trim is 4 bases for V and 0 bases for J, with a gap of 19 bases between the germline ends. From a lookup of the germline V gene (reference sequence), CDR1 and CDR2 are SEHNR and FQNEAQ.